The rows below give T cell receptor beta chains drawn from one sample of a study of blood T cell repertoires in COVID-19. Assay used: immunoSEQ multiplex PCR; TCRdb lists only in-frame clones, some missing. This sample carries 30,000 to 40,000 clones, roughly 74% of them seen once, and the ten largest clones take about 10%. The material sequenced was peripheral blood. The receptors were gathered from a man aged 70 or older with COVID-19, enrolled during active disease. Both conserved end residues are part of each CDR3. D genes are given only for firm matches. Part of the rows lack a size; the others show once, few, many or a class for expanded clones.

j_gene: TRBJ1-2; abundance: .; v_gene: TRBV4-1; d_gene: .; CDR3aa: CASSRPLGRHYGYTF; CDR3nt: TGCGCCAGCAGCCGCCCACTAGGAAGACACTATGGCTACACCTTC
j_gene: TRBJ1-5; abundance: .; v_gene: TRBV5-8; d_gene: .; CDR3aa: CASRTAGQPQHF; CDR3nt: TGTGCCAGCAGGACAGCCGGTCAGCCCCAGCATTTT
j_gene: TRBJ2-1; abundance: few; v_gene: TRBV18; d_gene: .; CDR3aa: CASSPQKGGLYNEQFF; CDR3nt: TGTGCCAGCTCACCACAAAAGGGAGGACTCTACAATGAGCAGTTCTTC
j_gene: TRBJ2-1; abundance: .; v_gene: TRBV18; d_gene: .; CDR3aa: CASSPEQYNEQFF; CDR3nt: TGTGCCAGCTCACCGGAACAGTACAATGAGCAGTTCTTC
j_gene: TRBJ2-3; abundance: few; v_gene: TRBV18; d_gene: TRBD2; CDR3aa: CASSPGLAGVRTDTQYF; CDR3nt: TGTGCCAGCTCACCGGGTTTAGCGGGAGTGAGAACAGATACGCAGTATTTT
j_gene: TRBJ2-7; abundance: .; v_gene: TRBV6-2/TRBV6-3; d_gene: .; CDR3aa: CASSYGGPLYEQYF; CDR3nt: TGTGCCAGCAGTTACGGCGGGCCCCTCTACGAGCAGTACTTC
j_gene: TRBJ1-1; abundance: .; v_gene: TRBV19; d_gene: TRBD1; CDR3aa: CASSARDRATEAFF; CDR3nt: TGTGCCAGTAGTGCCCGGGACAGGGCGACTGAAGCTTTCTTT
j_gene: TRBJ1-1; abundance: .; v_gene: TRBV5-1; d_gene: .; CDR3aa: CASSLGLNTEAFF; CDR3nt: TGCGCCAGCAGCTTGGGACTCAACACTGAAGCTTTCTTT
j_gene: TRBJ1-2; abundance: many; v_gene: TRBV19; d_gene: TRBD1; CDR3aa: CASSWDRGYGYTF; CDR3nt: TGTGCCAGTAGCTGGGACAGGGGCTATGGCTACACCTTC
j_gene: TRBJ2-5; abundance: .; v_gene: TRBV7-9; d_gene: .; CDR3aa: CASSLVAGSRETQYF; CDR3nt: TGTGCCAGCAGCTTAGTTGCCGGGTCCCGGGAGACCCAGTACTTC
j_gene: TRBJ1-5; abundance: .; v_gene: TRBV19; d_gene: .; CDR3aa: CASSIHRVGGAGNQPQHF; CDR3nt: TGTGCCAGTAGTATTCATCGAGTTGGGGGGGCGGGCAATCAGCCCCAGCATTTT
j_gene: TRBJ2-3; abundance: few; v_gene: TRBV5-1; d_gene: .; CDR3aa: CASSLDRDSTDTQYF; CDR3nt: TGCGCCAGCAGCTTAGATAGGGACTCCACAGATACGCAGTATTTT
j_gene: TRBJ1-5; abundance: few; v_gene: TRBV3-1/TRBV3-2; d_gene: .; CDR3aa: CASSDTGRDQPQHF; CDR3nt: TGTGCCAGCAGCGATACAGGAAGAGATCAGCCCCAGCATTTT
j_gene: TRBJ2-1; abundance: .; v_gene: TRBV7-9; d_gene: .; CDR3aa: CASSLGAWVGLVNEQFF; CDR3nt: TGTGCCAGCAGCTTAGGGGCGTGGGTGGGACTTGTTAATGAGCAGTTCTTC
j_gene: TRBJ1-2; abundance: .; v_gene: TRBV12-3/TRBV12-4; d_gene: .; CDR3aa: CASIGRGGYTF; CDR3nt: TGTGCCAGCATCGGGAGGGGGGGCTACACCTTC
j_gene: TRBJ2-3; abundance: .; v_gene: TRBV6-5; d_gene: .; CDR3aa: CASSYRGTFTDTQYF; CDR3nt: TGTGCCAGCAGTTATCGAGGGACTTTCACAGATACGCAGTATTTT
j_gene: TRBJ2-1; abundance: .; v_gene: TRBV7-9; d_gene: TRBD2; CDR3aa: CASSPRAAGAGNEQFF; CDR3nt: TGTGCCAGCAGCCCTCGGGCGGCGGGAGCAGGGAATGAGCAGTTCTTC
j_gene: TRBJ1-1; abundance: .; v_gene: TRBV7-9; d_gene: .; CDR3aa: CASARGDTEAFF; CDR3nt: TGTGCCAGCGCCCGGGGGGACACTGAAGCTTTCTTT
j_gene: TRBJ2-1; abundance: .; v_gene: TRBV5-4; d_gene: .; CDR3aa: CASSLVAGMGDEQFF; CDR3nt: TGTGCCAGCAGCTTGGTGGCGGGGATGGGGGATGAGCAGTTCTTC
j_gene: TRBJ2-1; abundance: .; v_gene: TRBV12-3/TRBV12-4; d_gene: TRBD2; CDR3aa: CASSISGSFEQFF; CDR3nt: TGTGCCAGCAGTATTAGCGGGAGTTTTGAGCAGTTCTTC
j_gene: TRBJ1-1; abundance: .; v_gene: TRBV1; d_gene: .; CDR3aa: CTSSPQTGLIPEAFF; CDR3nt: TGCACCAGCAGCCCCCAGACAGGGTTGATTCCTGAAGCTTTCTTT
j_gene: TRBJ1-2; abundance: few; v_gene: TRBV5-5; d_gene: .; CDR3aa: CASSLEPGEAFYGYTF; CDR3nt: TGTGCCAGCAGCTTGGAACCGGGGGAGGCGTTCTATGGCTACACCTTC
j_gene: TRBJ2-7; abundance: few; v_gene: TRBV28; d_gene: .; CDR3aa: CASSLWPQAAYEQYF; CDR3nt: TGTGCCAGCAGTTTATGGCCCCAGGCCGCCTACGAGCAGTACTTC
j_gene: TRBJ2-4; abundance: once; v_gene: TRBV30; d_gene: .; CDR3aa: CAWVGYGAGIQYF; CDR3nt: TGTGCCTGGGTGGGTTACGGCGCAGGCATTCAGTACTTC
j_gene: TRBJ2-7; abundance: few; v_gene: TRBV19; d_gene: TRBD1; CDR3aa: CASSAAGGISYEQYF; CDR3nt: TGTGCCAGTAGCGCAGCAGGGGGAATATCCTACGAGCAGTACTTC
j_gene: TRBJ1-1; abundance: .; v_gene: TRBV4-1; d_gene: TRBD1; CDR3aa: CASSRVQGAGTEAFF; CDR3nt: TGCGCCAGCAGCCGGGTCCAGGGGGCAGGCACTGAAGCTTTCTTT
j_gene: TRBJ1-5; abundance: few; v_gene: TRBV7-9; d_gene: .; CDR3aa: CASSLGPGYSNQPQHF; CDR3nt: TGTGCCAGCAGCTTAGGTCCAGGGTATAGCAATCAGCCCCAGCATTTT
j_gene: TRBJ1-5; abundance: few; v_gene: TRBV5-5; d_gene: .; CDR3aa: CASSLWGGNQPQHF; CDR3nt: TGTGCCAGCAGCTTGTGGGGAGGCAATCAGCCCCAGCATTTT
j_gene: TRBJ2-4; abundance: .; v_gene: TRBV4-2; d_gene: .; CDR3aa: CASSQELGTVLAKNIQYF; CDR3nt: TGTGCCAGCAGCCAAGAGTTAGGCACAGTACTAGCCAAAAACATTCAGTACTTC
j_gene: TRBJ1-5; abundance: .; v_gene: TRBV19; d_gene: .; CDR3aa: CASSRRSNQPQHF; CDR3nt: TGTGCCAGTAGTAGGCGGAGCAATCAGCCCCAGCATTTT
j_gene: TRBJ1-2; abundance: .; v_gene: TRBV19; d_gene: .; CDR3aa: CAVATGTFGYTF; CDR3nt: TGTGCCGTTGCAACCGGGACATTTGGCTACACCTTC